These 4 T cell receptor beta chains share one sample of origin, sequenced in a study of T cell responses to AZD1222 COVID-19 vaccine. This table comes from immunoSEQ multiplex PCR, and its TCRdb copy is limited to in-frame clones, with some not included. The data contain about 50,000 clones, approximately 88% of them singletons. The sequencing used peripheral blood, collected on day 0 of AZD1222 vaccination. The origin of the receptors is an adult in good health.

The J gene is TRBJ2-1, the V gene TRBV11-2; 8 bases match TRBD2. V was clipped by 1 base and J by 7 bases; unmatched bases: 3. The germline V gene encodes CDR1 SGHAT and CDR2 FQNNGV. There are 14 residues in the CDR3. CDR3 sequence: CASSLAGLANEQFF. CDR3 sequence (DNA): TGTGCCAGCAGCTTAGCAGGACTAGCTAATGAGCAGTTCTTC.

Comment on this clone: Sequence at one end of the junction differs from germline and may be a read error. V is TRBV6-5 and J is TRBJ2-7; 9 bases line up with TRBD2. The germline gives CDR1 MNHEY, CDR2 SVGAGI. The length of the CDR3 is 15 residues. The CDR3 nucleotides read TGTGACAGCAGTACTACGGCGGGAGGGCCTGACGAGCAGTACTTC. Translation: CDSSTTAGGPDEQYF.

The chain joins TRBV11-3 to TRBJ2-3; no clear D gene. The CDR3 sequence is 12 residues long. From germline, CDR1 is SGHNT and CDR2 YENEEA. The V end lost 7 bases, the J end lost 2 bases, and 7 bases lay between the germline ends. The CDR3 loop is CASMENTDTQYF. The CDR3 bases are TGTGCCAGCATGGAGAACACAGATACGCAGTATTTT.

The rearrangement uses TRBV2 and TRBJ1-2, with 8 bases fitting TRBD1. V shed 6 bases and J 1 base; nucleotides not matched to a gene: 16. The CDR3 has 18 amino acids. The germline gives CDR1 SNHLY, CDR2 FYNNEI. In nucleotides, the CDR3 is TGTGCCAGCAGAAAGAAGGGACAGGAAATTTATTATAACTATGGCTACACCTTC. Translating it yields CASRKKGQEIYYNYGYTF.